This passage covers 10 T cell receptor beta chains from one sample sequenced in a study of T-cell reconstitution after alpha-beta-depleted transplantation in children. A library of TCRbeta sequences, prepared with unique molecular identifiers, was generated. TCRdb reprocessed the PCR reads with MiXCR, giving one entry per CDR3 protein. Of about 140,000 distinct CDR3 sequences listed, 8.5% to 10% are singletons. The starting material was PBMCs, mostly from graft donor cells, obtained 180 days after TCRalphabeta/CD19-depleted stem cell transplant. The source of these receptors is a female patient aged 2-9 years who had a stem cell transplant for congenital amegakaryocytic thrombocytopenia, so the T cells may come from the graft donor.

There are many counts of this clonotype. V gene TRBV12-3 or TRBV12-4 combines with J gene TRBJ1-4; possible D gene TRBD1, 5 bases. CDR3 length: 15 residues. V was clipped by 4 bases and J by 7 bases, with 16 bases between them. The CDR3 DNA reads TGTGCCAGCAGTTGGTCAGGGAGTAATAGTGAAAAACTGTTTTTT. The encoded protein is CASSWSGSNSEKLFF.

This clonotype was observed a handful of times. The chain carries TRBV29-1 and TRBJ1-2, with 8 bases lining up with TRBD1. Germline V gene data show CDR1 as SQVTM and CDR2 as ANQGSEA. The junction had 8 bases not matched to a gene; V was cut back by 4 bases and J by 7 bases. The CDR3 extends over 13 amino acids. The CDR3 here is CSVVLGQGSGYTF. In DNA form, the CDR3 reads TGCAGCGTTGTTCTTGGACAGGGTTCTGGCTACACCTTC.

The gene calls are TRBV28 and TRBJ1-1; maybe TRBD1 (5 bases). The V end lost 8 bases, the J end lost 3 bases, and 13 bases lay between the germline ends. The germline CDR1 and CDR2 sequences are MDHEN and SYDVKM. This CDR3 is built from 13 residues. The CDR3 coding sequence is TGTGCCAGCGGGGGGGGATTGGACACTGAAGCTTTCTTT. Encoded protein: CASGGGLDTEAFF.

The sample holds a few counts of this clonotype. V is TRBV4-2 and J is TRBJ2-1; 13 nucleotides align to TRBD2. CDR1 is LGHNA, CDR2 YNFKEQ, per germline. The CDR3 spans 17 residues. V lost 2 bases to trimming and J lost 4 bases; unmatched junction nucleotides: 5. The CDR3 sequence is CASSQNILAGGYNEQFF. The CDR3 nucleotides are TGTGCCAGCAGCCAAAACATACTAGCGGGAGGGTACAATGAGCAGTTCTTC.

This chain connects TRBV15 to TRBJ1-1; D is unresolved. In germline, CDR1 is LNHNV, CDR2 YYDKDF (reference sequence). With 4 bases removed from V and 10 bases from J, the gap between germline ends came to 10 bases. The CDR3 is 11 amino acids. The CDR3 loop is CATSTQGRAFF. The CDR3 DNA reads TGTGCCACCAGCACCCAAGGACGAGCTTTCTTT.

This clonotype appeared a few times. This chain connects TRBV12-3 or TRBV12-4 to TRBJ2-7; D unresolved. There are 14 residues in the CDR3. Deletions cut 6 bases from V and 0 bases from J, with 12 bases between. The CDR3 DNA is TGTGCCAGCAGAAGAACTCTTTCCTCCTACGAGCAGTACTTC. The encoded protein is CASRRTLSSYEQYF.

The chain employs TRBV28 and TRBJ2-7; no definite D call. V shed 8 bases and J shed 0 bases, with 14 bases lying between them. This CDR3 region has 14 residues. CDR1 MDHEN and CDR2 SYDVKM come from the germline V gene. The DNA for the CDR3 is TGTGCCAGCGGCCCCGGGCTACCCTCCTACGAGCAGTACTTC. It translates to CASGPGLPSYEQYF.

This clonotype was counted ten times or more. The DNA of the CDR3 is TGTGCCAGCAGCGTAGGGGTCGTTACTAGCGGGAGAAACAATGAGCAGTTCTTC. Amino acids: CASSVGVVTSGRNNEQFF. This chain links TRBV9 with TRBJ2-1, with 11 bases matching TRBD2. Germline CDR1 is SGDLS and CDR2 is YYNGEE. The length of the CDR3 is 18 residues. The J segment lost 5 bases and the V segment lost 0 bases, leaving 10 bases of the junction unmatched.

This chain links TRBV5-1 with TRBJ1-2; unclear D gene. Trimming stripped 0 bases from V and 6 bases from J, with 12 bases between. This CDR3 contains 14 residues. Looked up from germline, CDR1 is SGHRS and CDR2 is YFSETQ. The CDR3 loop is CASSLAGFSDGYTF. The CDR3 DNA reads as TGCGCCAGCAGCTTGGCGGGGTTCTCCGATGGCTACACCTTC.

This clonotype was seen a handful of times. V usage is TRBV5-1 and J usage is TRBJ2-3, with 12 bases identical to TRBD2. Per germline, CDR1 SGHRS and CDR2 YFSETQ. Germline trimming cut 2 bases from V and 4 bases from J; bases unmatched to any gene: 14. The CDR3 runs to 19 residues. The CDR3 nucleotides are TGCGCCAGCAGCTTTAGCCCGAAGACTAGCGGGGGCGGACCAGATACGCAGTATTTT. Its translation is CASSFSPKTSGGGPDTQYF.